A selection of T cell receptor beta chains follows, all from one sample in a study of regulatory T cells in long-lasting Graves disease. One entry per CDR3 protein, called by TCRdb with MiXCR from the multiplex PCR reads. The table records 350,000 to 500,000 distinct CDR3 sequences, approximately 22% of them present only once. The sequencing here drew on peripheral blood mononuclear cells (PBMCs), taken when the disease was refractory, from a patient treated with antithyroid drugs. These receptors originate from a female donor with Graves disease. CDR3s include the opening cysteine and the closing phenylalanine or tryptophan. The D gene is left open where the match is weak. Clone size, where shown, is once, few, many, or a class for clones that have expanded.

DNA: TGTGCCAGCAGCGTCAGCAGGGGCCAAGAGACCCAGTACTTC
CDR3: CASSVSRGQETQYF
D: NA
V: TRBV9
J: TRBJ2-5
size: NA

DNA: TGTGCCAGCAGTTACCTCCTGGACAGGGACCCCCCCTATGGCTACACCTTC
CDR3: CASSYLLDRDPPYGYTF
D: TRBD1
V: TRBV6-5
J: TRBJ1-2
size: few

DNA: TGCGCCAGCAGCTCGGACCGTCTAGGGGAGCAGTACTTC
CDR3: CASSSDRLGEQYF
D: NA
V: TRBV5-1
J: TRBJ2-7
size: many

DNA: TGTGCCAGCAGTTCGTATCAGGGTAACACTGAAGCTTTCTTT
CDR3: CASSSYQGNTEAFF
D: NA
V: TRBV6-5
J: TRBJ1-1
size: many

DNA: TGTGCCAGCAGCCCAGTTCCTGGGGGGCAACAAGAGACCCAGTACTTC
CDR3: CASSPVPGGQQETQYF
D: NA
V: TRBV7-9
J: TRBJ2-5
size: many

DNA: TGCGCCAGCAGCCAGGCGCCGTCGACAGGTCTGCAAGAGACCCAGTACTTC
CDR3: CASSQAPSTGLQETQYF
D: NA
V: TRBV4-1
J: TRBJ2-5
size: NA

DNA: TGTGCCAGCAGCCCACGGACAGGGGAAGCTGGGGCCAACGTCCTGACTTTC
CDR3: CASSPRTGEAGANVLTF
D: TRBD1
V: TRBV3-1
J: TRBJ2-6
size: many

DNA: TGTGCCACCCGGGGGTTTCAGGGGGCAAACACCGGGGAGCTGTTTTTT
CDR3: CATRGFQGANTGELFF
D: TRBD1
V: TRBV15
J: TRBJ2-2
size: NA

DNA: TGTGCCACCAGCAGAGATTGGGGGGACTTCGGGAGACCTGCCTACGAGCAGTACTTC
CDR3: CATSRDWGDFGRPAYEQYF
D: NA
V: TRBV15
J: TRBJ2-7
size: many

DNA: TGTGCCAGCAGGGCCGGGACTAGCGGGAGGTCTTACGAGCAGTACTTC
CDR3: CASRAGTSGRSYEQYF
D: TRBD2
V: TRBV2
J: TRBJ2-7
size: NA

DNA: TGTGCCAGTAGTATCAACGTCCTCGTGGGGAATGAGCAGTTCTTC
CDR3: CASSINVLVGNEQFF
D: NA
V: TRBV19
J: TRBJ2-1
size: NA

DNA: TGTGCCACCAGGGGTCCTGGGACAGGGGGCTCTGGGGCCAACGTCCTGACTTTC
CDR3: CATRGPGTGGSGANVLTF
D: TRBD1
V: TRBV2
J: TRBJ2-6
size: NA

DNA: TGTGCCTGGAGTCCTCCTTCTATGGACACCTACGAGCAGTACTTC
CDR3: CAWSPPSMDTYEQYF
D: NA
V: TRBV30
J: TRBJ2-7
size: NA

DNA: TGTGCCAGCAGACCGATAAGGAACACTGAAGCTTTCTTT
CDR3: CASRPIRNTEAFF
D: NA
V: TRBV27
J: TRBJ1-1
size: many

DNA: TGTGCCAGCAGCCATGCCGGGACAGGGGGTTCCTACGGGCAGTACTTC
CDR3: CASSHAGTGGSYGQYF
D: TRBD1
V: TRBV3-1
J: TRBJ2-7
size: NA

DNA: TGTGCCATCTCCCCCCTACAGGGATGGTCGAGCGATCCCTACGAGCAGTACTTC
CDR3: CAISPLQGWSSDPYEQYF
D: NA
V: TRBV10-3
J: TRBJ2-7
size: few

DNA: TGTGCCAGCAGTCCGGGACTAGCGGGAAGTACCGCAGATACGCAGTATTTT
CDR3: CASSPGLAGSTADTQYF
D: TRBD2
V: TRBV2
J: TRBJ2-3
size: NA

DNA: TGTGCCAGCAGATCCGGGACAGGGAGTGGAGATACGCAGTATTTT
CDR3: CASRSGTGSGDTQYF
D: TRBD1
V: TRBV28
J: TRBJ2-3
size: few

DNA: TGCAGTGCTAGAGGCAGTAGCGAGACCCAGTACTTC
CDR3: CSARGSSETQYF
D: NA
V: TRBV20-1
J: TRBJ2-5
size: NA

DNA: TGTGCCAGCAGTAAGCTTGCAAGCGATTATGGCTACACCTTC
CDR3: CASSKLASDYGYTF
D: NA
V: TRBV5-6
J: TRBJ1-2
size: NA

DNA: TGTGCCAGCAGTTTCCGAGGGATTTATCGCAATCAGCCCCAGCATTTT
CDR3: CASSFRGIYRNQPQHF
D: NA
V: TRBV27
J: TRBJ1-5
size: many

DNA: TGTGCCAGCAGTGAAATGGGGACAGGGGTAAACATTCAGTACTTC
CDR3: CASSEMGTGVNIQYF
D: TRBD1
V: TRBV6-1
J: TRBJ2-4
size: NA

DNA: TGCAGTGTCCCCTTGGGGACAGGAGCCTACGAGCAGTACTTC
CDR3: CSVPLGTGAYEQYF
D: TRBD1
V: TRBV20-1
J: TRBJ2-7
size: few

DNA: TGTGCCAGCAGCCGCGACCGGGTGGAGCAGTACTTC
CDR3: CASSRDRVEQYF
D: NA
V: TRBV7-9
J: TRBJ2-7
size: many

DNA: TGTGCCAGTTATCCGGGACAGCTAAATGAAAAACTGTTTTTT
CDR3: CASYPGQLNEKLFF
D: TRBD1
V: TRBV2
J: TRBJ1-4
size: many

DNA: TGCAGTGCTAGAAGGTGGGATCGGGATACGCAGTATTTT
CDR3: CSARRWDRDTQYF
D: NA
V: TRBV20-1
J: TRBJ2-3
size: NA

DNA: TGTGCCAGCCGGGACAGTGGACTAGCGGGAGTTGAAGAGACCCAGTACTTC
CDR3: CASRDSGLAGVEETQYF
D: TRBD2
V: TRBV6-1
J: TRBJ2-5
size: few

DNA: TGCGCCAGCAGGATCTCAGCAGGTCATCGCCAAGAGACCCAGTACTTC
CDR3: CASRISAGHRQETQYF
D: NA
V: TRBV5-1
J: TRBJ2-5
size: NA